This TCR beta chain came from a study of cytomegalovirus exposure and HLA in healthy donors. Study conclusions and caveats: In vitro, a few CMV-associated chains proved specific for CMV antigens.

There are 16 residues in the CDR3. The trim removed 6 bases at V and 1 base at J, leaving 6 bases unmatched. The V gene's germline CDR1 is MNHEY and CDR2 SMNVEV (reference sequence). The PCR ran on 60 Vbeta and 13 Jbeta primers. The method was immunoSEQ multiplex PCR; TCRdb's version includes in-frame clones alone and lacks a portion of them. The sample lists over 150,000 clones; 60% to 85% were seen once. Concerning this clone: Its target is unknown.

This receptor was identified in a girl aged 5-17 years in good health and CMV-seropositive. The specimen was PBMCs. The chain joins TRBV27 to TRBJ2-1, with 10 bases that match TRBD2. CDR3 loop: CASRPASGGSYNEQFF. For the CDR3, the DNA is TGTGCCAGCAGGCCGGCTAGCGGGGGTTCCTACAATGAGCAGTTCTTC.